This T cell receptor (beta chain) was recovered during a study of STAT5B mutations in CD4+ large granular lymphocyte leukemia. The study's findings and limits: No patients shared main leukemic clonotypes, though roughly 25% appeared at low frequency elsewhere.

Only in-frame clones appear in the TCRdb table, and some are missing; sequencing was by immunoSEQ multiplex PCR. The data contain roughly 24,000 clones, 72% of them singletons. This CDR3 has 14 residues. The V gene's germline CDR1 is GTSNPN and CDR2 SVGIG (reference sequence). V was clipped by 0 bases and J by 4 bases, with 12 bases between them. This clone has only one observation. Its specificity is not known. Source material: CD4+ T cells from blood buffy coats. The receptor was derived from a human donor in good health. The V call is TRBV30, the J call TRBJ1-2, with D possibly matching TRBD1 (5 bases). The CDR3 reads CAWSVPGRGYGYTF. The CDR3 DNA reads TGTGCCTGGAGTGTCCCGGGACGGGGCTATGGCTACACCTTC.